This entry describes one T cell receptor beta chain. Regarding treatment: roughly 19 received Ad26.COV2.S at low or high dose, single or two shots; about 5 received placebo; per-sample allocation not given. Sampling took place 63 days after the first vaccine or placebo injection. This sample was included in a study of Ad26.COV2.S vaccination and SARS-CoV-2 variants. The repertoire was sequenced with immunoSEQ multiplex PCR; TCRdb's copy has only in-frame clones and lacks some. This table holds approximately 410,000 clones, about 90% found once. Trimming at V came to 3 bases and at J to 6 bases, leaving 6 bases not matched to a gene. The CDR3 has 16 residues. Germline loops: CDR1 SEHNR, CDR2 FQNEAQ (reference sequence).

This clonotype was obtained from a person between 18 and 65 years old who received the Ad26.COV2.S COVID-19 vaccine or a placebo. This specimen consisted of peripheral blood, obtained in a trial of Ad26.COV2.S vaccine versus placebo. The chain couples TRBV7-9 to TRBJ1-6; 9 bases agree with TRBD1. The CDR3 coding sequence is TGTGCCAGCAGCTTGGGACAGGGATCGGGTAATTCACCCCTCCACTTT. Its protein is CASSLGQGSGNSPLHF.